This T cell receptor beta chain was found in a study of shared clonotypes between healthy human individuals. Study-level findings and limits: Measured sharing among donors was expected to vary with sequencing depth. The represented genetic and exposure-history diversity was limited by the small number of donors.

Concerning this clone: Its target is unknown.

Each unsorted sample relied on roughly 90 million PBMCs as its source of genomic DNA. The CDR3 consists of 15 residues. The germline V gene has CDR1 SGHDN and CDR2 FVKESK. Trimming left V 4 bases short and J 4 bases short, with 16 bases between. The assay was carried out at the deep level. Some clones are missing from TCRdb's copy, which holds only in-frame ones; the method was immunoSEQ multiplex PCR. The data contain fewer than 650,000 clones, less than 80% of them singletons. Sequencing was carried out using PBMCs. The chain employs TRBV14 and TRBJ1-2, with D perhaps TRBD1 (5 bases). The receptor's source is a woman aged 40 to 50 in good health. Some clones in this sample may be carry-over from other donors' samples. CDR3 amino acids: CASSLRQNEPYGYTF. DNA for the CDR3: TGTGCCAGCAGCCTCCGACAGAACGAACCCTATGGCTACACCTTC.